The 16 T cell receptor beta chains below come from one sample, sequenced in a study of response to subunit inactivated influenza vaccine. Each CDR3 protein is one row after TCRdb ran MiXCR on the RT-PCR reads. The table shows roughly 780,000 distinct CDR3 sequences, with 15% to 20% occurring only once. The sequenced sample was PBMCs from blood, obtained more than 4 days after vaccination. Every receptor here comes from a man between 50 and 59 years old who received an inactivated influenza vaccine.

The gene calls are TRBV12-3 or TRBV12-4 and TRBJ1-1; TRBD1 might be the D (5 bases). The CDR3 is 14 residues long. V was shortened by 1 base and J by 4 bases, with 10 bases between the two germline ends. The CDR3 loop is CASSLVRGFTEAFF. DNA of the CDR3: TGTGCCAGCAGTTTAGTGAGGGGTTTCACTGAAGCTTTCTTT.

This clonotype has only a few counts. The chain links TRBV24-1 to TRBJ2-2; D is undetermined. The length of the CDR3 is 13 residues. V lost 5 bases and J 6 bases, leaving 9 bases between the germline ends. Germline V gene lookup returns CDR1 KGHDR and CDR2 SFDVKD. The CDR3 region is CATSGLRPGELFF. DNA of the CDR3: TGTGCCACCAGTGGACTGCGCCCCGGGGAGCTGTTTTTT.

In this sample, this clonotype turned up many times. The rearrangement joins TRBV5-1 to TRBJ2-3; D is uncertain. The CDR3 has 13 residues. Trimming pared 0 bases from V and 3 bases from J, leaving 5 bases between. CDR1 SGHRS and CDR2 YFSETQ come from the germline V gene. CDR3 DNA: TGCGCCAGCAGCTTGGTAACGACAGATACGCAGTATTTT. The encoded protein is CASSLVTTDTQYF.

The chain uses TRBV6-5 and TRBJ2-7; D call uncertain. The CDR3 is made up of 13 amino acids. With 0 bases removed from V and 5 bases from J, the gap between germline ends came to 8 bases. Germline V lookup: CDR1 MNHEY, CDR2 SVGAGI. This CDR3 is CASSYSFPDEQYF. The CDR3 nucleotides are TGTGCCAGCAGTTACTCGTTCCCGGACGAGCAGTACTTC.

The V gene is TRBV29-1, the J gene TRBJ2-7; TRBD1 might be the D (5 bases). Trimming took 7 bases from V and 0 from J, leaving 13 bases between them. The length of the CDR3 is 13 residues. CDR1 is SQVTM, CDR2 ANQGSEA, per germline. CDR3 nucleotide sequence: TGCAGCGCGCAGGGATTTGACTCCTACGAGCAGTACTTC. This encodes CSAQGFDSYEQYF.

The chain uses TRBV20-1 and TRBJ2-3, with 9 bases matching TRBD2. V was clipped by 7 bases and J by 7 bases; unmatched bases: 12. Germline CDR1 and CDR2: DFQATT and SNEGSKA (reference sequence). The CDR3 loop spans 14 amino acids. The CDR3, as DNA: TGCAGTGGATTACGACTAGCGGAGGGGAATACGCAGTATTTT. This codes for CSGLRLAEGNTQYF.

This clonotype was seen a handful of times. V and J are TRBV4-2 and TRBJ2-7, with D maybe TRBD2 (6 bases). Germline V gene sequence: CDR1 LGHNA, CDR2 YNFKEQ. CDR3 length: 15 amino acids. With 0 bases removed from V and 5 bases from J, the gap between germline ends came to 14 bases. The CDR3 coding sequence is TGTGCCAGCAGCCAAGATCAGACTAGACTCGACGAGCAGTACTTC. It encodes CASSQDQTRLDEQYF.

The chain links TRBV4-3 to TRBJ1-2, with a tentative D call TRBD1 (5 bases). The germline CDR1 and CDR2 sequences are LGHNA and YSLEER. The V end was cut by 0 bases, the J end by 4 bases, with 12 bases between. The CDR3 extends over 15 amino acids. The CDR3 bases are TGCGCCAGCAGCCAAGATGGGAGGGGAATCTATGGCTACACCTTC. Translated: CASSQDGRGIYGYTF.

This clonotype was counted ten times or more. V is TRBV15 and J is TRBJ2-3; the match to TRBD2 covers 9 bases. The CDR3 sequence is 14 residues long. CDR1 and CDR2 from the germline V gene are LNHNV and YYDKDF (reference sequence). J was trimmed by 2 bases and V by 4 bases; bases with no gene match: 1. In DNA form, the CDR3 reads TGTGCCACCAGCACTAGCGGGAACACAGATACGCAGTATTTT. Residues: CATSTSGNTDTQYF.

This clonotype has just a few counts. DNA for the CDR3: TGCGCCAGCAGCCAAGCTCCTTTAGGGGGGGAGCAGTACTTC. As protein: CASSQAPLGGEQYF. The V call is TRBV4-3, the J call TRBJ2-7; D might be TRBD1 or TRBD2, each matching 6 bases. Trimming removed 1 base at V and 7 bases at J, with 14 bases between. There are 14 residues in the CDR3. Per germline, CDR1 LGHNA and CDR2 YSLEER.

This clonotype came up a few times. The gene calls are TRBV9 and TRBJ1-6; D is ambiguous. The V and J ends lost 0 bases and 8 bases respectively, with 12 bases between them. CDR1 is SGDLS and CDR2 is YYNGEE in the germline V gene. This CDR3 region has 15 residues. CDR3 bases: TGTGCCAGCAGCGTAGCTCCAGAAGGTGATTCACCCCTCCACTTT. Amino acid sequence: CASSVAPEGDSPLHF. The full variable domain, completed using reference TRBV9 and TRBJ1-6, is DSGVTQTPKHLITATGQRVTLRCSPRSGDLSVYWYQQSLDQGLQFLIQYYNGEERAKGNILERFSAQQFPDLHSELNLSSLELGDSALYFCASSVAPEGDSPLHFGNGTRLTVT.

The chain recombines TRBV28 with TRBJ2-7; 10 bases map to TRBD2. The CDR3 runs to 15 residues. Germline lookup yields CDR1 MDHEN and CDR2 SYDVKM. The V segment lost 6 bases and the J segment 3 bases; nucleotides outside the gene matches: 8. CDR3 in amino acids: CASSPELAGVYEQYF. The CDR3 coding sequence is TGTGCCAGCAGCCCCGAGCTAGCGGGAGTCTACGAGCAGTACTTC.

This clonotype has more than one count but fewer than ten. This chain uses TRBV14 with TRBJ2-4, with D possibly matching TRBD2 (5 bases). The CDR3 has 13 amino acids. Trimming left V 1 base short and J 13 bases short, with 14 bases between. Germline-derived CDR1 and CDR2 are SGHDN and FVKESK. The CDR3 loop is CASSQGLRERQYF. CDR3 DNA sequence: TGTGCCAGCAGCCAAGGTCTAAGGGAGCGACAGTACTTC.

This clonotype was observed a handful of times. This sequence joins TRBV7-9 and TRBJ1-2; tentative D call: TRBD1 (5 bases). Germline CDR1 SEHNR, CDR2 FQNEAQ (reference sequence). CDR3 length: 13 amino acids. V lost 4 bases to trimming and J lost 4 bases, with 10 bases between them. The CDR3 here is CASSSTGSYGYTF. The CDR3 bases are TGTGCCAGCAGCTCAACAGGAAGCTATGGCTACACCTTC.

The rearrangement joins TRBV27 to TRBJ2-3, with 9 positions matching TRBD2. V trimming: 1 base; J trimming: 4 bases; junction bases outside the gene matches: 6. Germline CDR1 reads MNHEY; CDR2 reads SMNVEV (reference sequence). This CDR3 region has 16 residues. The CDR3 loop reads CASSLLMTSGPDTQYF. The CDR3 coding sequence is TGTGCCAGCAGTTTATTGATGACTAGCGGTCCAGATACGCAGTATTTT.

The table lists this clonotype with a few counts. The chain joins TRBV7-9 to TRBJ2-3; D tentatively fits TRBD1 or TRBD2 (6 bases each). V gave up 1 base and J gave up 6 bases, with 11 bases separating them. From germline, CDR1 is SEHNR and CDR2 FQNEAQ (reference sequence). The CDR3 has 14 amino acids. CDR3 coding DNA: TGTGCCAGCAGCTTAGAGGGGGGCTTCGATACGCAGTATTTT. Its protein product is CASSLEGGFDTQYF.